This is a list of T cell receptor beta chains from one sample in a study of PD-1 blockade in classical Hodgkin lymphoma. Method: immunoSEQ multiplex PCR; TCRdb's copy keeps in-frame clones and lacks some. This table has about 84,000 clones, approximately 88% appearing once. The sequences come from peripheral blood mononuclear cells (PBMCs), collected at baseline. These receptors were collected from a human donor with classical Hodgkin lymphoma. Both conserved end residues are part of each CDR3.

V gene: TRBV19
CDR3 protein: CASRQTGGQSNYGYTF

V gene: TRBV7-9
CDR3 protein: CASSLVGHNQETQYF

V gene: TRBV7-2
CDR3 protein: CASSSRQGSYNEQFF

V gene: TRBV6-1
CDR3 protein: CASTGEKGGNQPQHF

V gene: TRBV28
CDR3 protein: CAITPRTPSNEQFF

V gene: TRBV7-9
CDR3 protein: CASSRGTTGTEQYF

V gene: TRBV6-5
CDR3 protein: CASSSGTGANVLTF

V gene: TRBV4-1
CDR3 protein: CASSQDGRSTDTQYF

V gene: TRBV11-2
CDR3 protein: CASSARDRPQETQYF

V gene: TRBV30
CDR3 protein: CAWSPQGSSTDTQYF

V gene: TRBV2
CDR3 protein: CATTGTGGSNEQYF

V gene: TRBV5-1
CDR3 protein: CASSPGWTDSSGNTIYF

V gene: TRBV15
CDR3 protein: CATSSDRRNDEQFF

V gene: TRBV11-2
CDR3 protein: CASSSHRPSGANVLTF

V gene: TRBV5-6
CDR3 protein: CASSTRQSLNTEAFF

V gene: TRBV12-5
CDR3 protein: CASGPGLAGTDTQYF

V gene: TRBV18
CDR3 protein: CASSRSTGVTGELFF

V gene: TRBV7-2
CDR3 protein: CASSQREGRETQYF

V gene: TRBV6-6
CDR3 protein: CASIFYPSGNTIYF

V gene: TRBV4-1
CDR3 protein: CASSQVTLTGRTEAFF

V gene: TRBV6-5
CDR3 protein: CASRRGQGNTEAFF

V gene: TRBV10-1
CDR3 protein: CASSEYDLGLAGRSEQYF

V gene: TRBV5-5
CDR3 protein: CASSLDSAEQYF

V gene: TRBV2
CDR3 protein: CASTLEGRVGNEQFF

V gene: TRBV19
CDR3 protein: CASSIGLAGTFTDTQYF

V gene: TRBV7-2
CDR3 protein: CASSSRTSTGELFF

V gene: TRBV19
CDR3 protein: CASSRRQVSLTDEQYF

V gene: TRBV7-2
CDR3 protein: CASSLAGLAESTDTQYF

V gene: TRBV30
CDR3 protein: CAWSVGGGRVTETQYF

V gene: TRBV5-4
CDR3 protein: CASSAGILNTEAFF

V gene: TRBV13
CDR3 protein: CASSYKVGYNEQFF

V gene: TRBV21-1
CDR3 protein: CASSFRRVQGTYEQYF

V gene: TRBV20-1
CDR3 protein: CRAGTSKTQYF

V gene: TRBV29-1
CDR3 protein: CSVLGLGNEQFF

V gene: TRBV5-1
CDR3 protein: CASSPDPGLGPQHF

V gene: TRBV5-4
CDR3 protein: CASRPREGASYGYTF

V gene: TRBV7-2
CDR3 protein: CASRDRGNTGELFF

V gene: TRBV5-1
CDR3 protein: CASSSTAGGSYEQYF

V gene: TRBV7-9
CDR3 protein: CASSSDRGIEKLFF

V gene: TRBV5-6
CDR3 protein: CASSRDRAGQPQHF

V gene: TRBV4-3
CDR3 protein: CASSQDLPAGVYEQYF

V gene: TRBV2
CDR3 protein: CASSGGDQPQHF

V gene: TRBV14
CDR3 protein: CASSPLGGAGEQYF

V gene: TRBV7-9
CDR3 protein: CASSLFNDRGFF

V gene: TRBV7-2
CDR3 protein: CASSLGAGPTDTQYF

V gene: TRBV4-3
CDR3 protein: CASSLDSSQPQHF

V gene: TRBV12-5
CDR3 protein: CASGHLETGTGGAGRAEAFF

V gene: TRBV15
CDR3 protein: CATSRDRGPYEQYF

V gene: TRBV14
CDR3 protein: CASSLRQEQYF

V gene: TRBV5-1
CDR3 protein: CASSLAPGDGNTEAFF

V gene: TRBV7-8
CDR3 protein: CASSLVGQGSPGNTIYF

V gene: TRBV2
CDR3 protein: CASSEALGQPGGSNQPQHF

V gene: TRBV4-2
CDR3 protein: CASSREEGRGGNTIYF

V gene: TRBV19
CDR3 protein: CASTDRLNTEAFF

V gene: TRBV5-1
CDR3 protein: CASSSSLRQSYEQYF